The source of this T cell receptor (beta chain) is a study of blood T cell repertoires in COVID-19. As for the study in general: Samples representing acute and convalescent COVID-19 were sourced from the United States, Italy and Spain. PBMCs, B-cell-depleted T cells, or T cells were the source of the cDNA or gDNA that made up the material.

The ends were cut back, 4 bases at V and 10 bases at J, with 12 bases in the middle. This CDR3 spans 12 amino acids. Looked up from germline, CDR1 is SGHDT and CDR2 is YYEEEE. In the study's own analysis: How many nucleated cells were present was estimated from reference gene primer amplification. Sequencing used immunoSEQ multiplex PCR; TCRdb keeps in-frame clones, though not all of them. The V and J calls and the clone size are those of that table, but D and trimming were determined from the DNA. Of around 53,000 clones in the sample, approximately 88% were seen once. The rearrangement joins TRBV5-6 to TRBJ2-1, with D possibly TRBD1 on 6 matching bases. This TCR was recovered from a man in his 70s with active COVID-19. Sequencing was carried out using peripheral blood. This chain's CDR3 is CASSRHGQEQFF. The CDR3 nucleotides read TGTGCCAGCAGCCGCCACGGACAGGAGCAGTTCTTC.